Below, 14 T cell receptor beta chains from the same sample are listed, as sequenced in a study of blood T cell repertoires in COVID-19. The table came from immunoSEQ multiplex PCR; TCRdb's copy has only in-frame clones and leaves some out. The sample lists about 110,000 clones; over 75% were seen once. Sample: peripheral blood. Receptor source: a woman in her 70s with acute or convalescent COVID-19.

The chain joins TRBV18 to TRBJ2-7; D is possibly TRBD1 (6 bases). Looked up from germline, CDR1 is KGHSH and CDR2 is LQKENI. Trimming took off 3 bases at V and 1 base at J, with 10 bases between the two ends. The CDR3 runs 14 residues. DNA of the CDR3: TGTGCCAGCTCACCTAGCACAGGGTCCTACGAGCAGTACGTC. Its translation is CASSPSTGSYEQYV.

The gene calls are TRBV19 and TRBJ1-5; D call uncertain. The CDR3 runs to 15 residues. Germline V gives CDR1 LNHDA, CDR2 SQIVND (reference sequence). Trimming left V 7 bases short and J 4 bases short, with 17 bases between. This CDR3 is CASKEAGSANQPQHF. The DNA of the CDR3 is TGTGCCAGTAAGGAGGCGGGTTCCGCTAATCAGCCCCAGCATTTT.

CDR3 in amino acids: CASSLGQGANSIYF. CDR3 in DNA: TGTGCCAGCAGTTTAGGGCAGGGCGCTAACTCCATATATTTT. The V and J genes are TRBV28 and TRBJ1-3, with D perhaps matching TRBD1 (5 bases). This CDR3 comprises 14 residues. CDR1 is MDHEN, CDR2 SYDVKM, per germline. Trimming took off 2 bases at V and 11 bases at J, with 16 bases between the two ends.

V gene TRBV30 combines with J gene TRBJ1-3; 7 bases are shared with TRBD1. V lost 2 bases to trimming and J lost 9 bases; unmatched junction nucleotides: 16. Germline CDR1 and CDR2: GTSNPN and SVGIG (reference sequence). The CDR3 loop spans 16 amino acids. The CDR3: CAWSRAGTAVEGTIYF. CDR3 in DNA: TGTGCCTGGAGTCGCGCCGGGACAGCCGTGGAAGGCACCATATATTTT.

This chain uses TRBV7-3 with TRBJ2-5; D is perhaps TRBD2 (6 bases). CDR1 SGHTA and CDR2 FQGTGA come from the germline V gene. Trimming removed 3 bases from V and 0 bases from J, with 8 bases in between. This CDR3 comprises 14 residues. The DNA of the CDR3 is TGTGCCAGCAGCTTGGGAGGCTACCAAGAGACCCAGTACTTC. Its protein is CASSLGGYQETQYF. The entire variable domain, with the rest obtained from reference TRBV7-3 and TRBJ2-5, is as follows: GAGVSQTPSNKVTEKGKYVELRCDPISGHTALYWYRQSLGQGPEFLIYFQGTGAADDSGLPNDRFFAVRPEGSVSTLKIQRTERGDSAVYLCASSLGGYQETQYFGPGTRLLVL.

V is TRBV28 and J is TRBJ1-1, with a weak D call TRBD1 (5 bases). CDR1 and CDR2 from the germline V gene are MDHEN and SYDVKM. The CDR3 consists of 14 residues. The germline V and J ends were trimmed by 6 bases and 0 bases, with 11 bases remaining between them. In DNA form, the CDR3 reads TGTGCCAGCAGCCTCACGACAGTGAACACTGAAGCTTTCTTT. Protein product: CASSLTTVNTEAFF.

The CDR3 DNA follows: TGTGCCAGCAGCTTGGGGCAAACAACTAATGAAAAACTGTTTTTT. It yields the protein CASSLGQTTNEKLFF. The rearrangement joins TRBV5-5 to TRBJ1-4; no firm D call. The CDR3 extends over 15 amino acids. Deletions cut 0 bases from V and 0 bases from J, with 6 bases between. Germline V CDR1 and CDR2: SGHKS, YYEKEE (reference sequence).

The rearrangement joins TRBV30 to TRBJ2-7; D is perhaps TRBD2 (6 bases). The V end lost 4 bases, the J end lost 2 bases, and 18 bases lay between the germline ends. Germline V gene lookup returns CDR1 GTSNPN and CDR2 SVGIG (reference sequence). The CDR3 has 15 residues. CDR3 region: CAWKRGGTPAYEQYF. DNA of the CDR3: TGTGCCTGGAAACGTGGGGGGACTCCTGCCTACGAGCAGTACTTC.

This rearrangement joins TRBV11-2 to TRBJ2-1; possible D gene TRBD2, 7 bases. V was trimmed by 4 bases and J by 4 bases, leaving 17 bases between them. Germline CDR1 reads SGHAT; CDR2 reads FQNNGV. The CDR3 contains 16 residues. The CDR3 protein is CASSYISGGPYNEQFF. In DNA, the CDR3 is TGTGCCAGCAGCTACATATCCGGGGGGCCGTACAATGAGCAGTTCTTC.

This clone was recorded only once. The chain uses TRBV28 and TRBJ2-7; TRBD1 is a possible D gene (6 bases). Germline CDR1 MDHEN, CDR2 SYDVKM. V shed 3 bases and J shed 1 base, with 10 bases lying between them. CDR3 length equals 14 residues. The DNA of the CDR3 is TGTGCCAGCAGTTTCACAGGGAGATCCTACGAGCAGTACTTC. Translating gives CASSFTGRSYEQYF.

The chain uses TRBV3-1 (or the pseudogene TRBV3-2) and TRBJ1-2, with 7 nucleotides matching TRBD1. Trimming cost V 5 bases and J 6 bases; bases outside gene matches: 6. The CDR3 totals 13 residues. CDR1 is LGHDT, CDR2 YNNKEL, per germline (reference sequence). CDR3 bases: TGTGCCAGCAGCAACTCCGGGACAGATGGCTACACCTTC. Its translation: CASSNSGTDGYTF.

This clone was picked up a small number of times. V usage is TRBV19 and J usage is TRBJ2-3; tentatively, D is TRBD2 (5 bases). The CDR3 runs to 15 residues. The V gene's germline CDR1 is LNHDA and CDR2 SQIVND (reference sequence). Between the trimmed V and J ends, which lost 3 bases and 0 bases, there was a span of 10 bases. Here the CDR3 DNA reads TGTGCCAGTAGTATCGCAGAGCGGAGCACAGATACGCAGTATTTT. This sequence encodes CASSIAERSTDTQYF.

This clone has just one count. As DNA, the CDR3 is TGTGCCGGCCGCGGAGAAGGACAGGGGAAGGAGCCCCAGCATTTT. This gives the protein CAGRGEGQGKEPQHF. This chain connects TRBV6-6 to TRBJ1-5; 9 positions agree with TRBD1. The CDR3 spans 15 residues. V gave up 11 bases and J gave up 8 bases; unmatched junction bases: 16. CDR1 is MNHNY, CDR2 SVGAGI, per germline (reference sequence).

The chain links TRBV5-4 to TRBJ2-7, with TRBD1 as a possible D gene (6 bases). The V end was cut by 4 bases, the J end by 9 bases, with 17 bases between. CDR1 and CDR2 from the germline V gene are SGHNT and YYREEE (reference sequence). The CDR3 sequence is 13 residues long. In nucleotides, the CDR3 is TGTGCCAGCAGCGACTCGGGACAAGGGTGGCAGTACTTC. As protein: CASSDSGQGWQYF.